A selection of T cell receptor beta chains follows, all from one sample in a study of T cell clusters in autoimmune cytopenias. From the multiplex PCR reads, TCRdb lists one entry per CDR3 protein and no DNA. Its table records about 9,500 distinct CDR3 sequences. Sequencing was done on a sample of peripheral blood. All receptors derive from a human donor with an autoimmune cytopenia or autoimmune hepatitis (not recorded which). The CDR3 runs from the conserved cysteine through the conserved F or W. Expanded clones get a size class; other rows say once, few or many, or leave the size out.

v_call	j_call	clone_size	cdr3_length	cdr3_aa
TRBV11-1	TRBJ1-2	.	12	CASTLEGYDYTF
TRBV15	TRBJ1-1	medium-sized	14	CATIPGTGGTEAFF
TRBV6-2/TRBV6-3	TRBJ1-4	.	16	CASSYGDRGSGEKLFF
TRBV24-1	TRBJ2-2	.	15	CATRAPSGGTGELFF
TRBV11-2	TRBJ2-7	.	14	CASSPPSFPYEQYF
TRBV20-1	TRBJ2-3	.	14	CSAITSGGADTQYF
TRBV20-1	TRBJ1-1	.	14	CSAKGRGVDTEAFF
TRBV20-1	TRBJ2-3	.	14	CSARDLRGADTQYF
TRBV6-2/TRBV6-3	TRBJ2-3	.	18	CASSSGLGGGSSTDTQYF
TRBV23-1	TRBJ1-1	.	15	CASSQSGQGNTEAFF
TRBV5-6	TRBJ1-2	.	17	CASSSFGQRGYNYGYTF
TRBV11-2	TRBJ2-5	.	15	CASSLQGTAQETQYF
TRBV18	TRBJ2-2	.	16	CASSPSSGGGGGELFF
TRBV15	TRBJ2-7	medium-sized	15	CATSRDRARHYEQYF
TRBV30	TRBJ1-2	.	13	CASEQGAGYGYTF
TRBV12-3/TRBV12-4	TRBJ2-2	.	12	CASSFRDRELFF
TRBV20-1	TRBJ1-2	.	14	CSASGTPERYGYTF
TRBV6-2/TRBV6-3	TRBJ1-1	.	17	CASSYPHRRASAAEAFF
TRBV6-2/TRBV6-3	TRBJ2-7	.	12	CASKQLSYEQYF
TRBV20-1	TRBJ2-7	.	22	CSASADLYKAVTLWGQGYEQYF
TRBV7-2	TRBJ1-1	.	15	CASSLVGQLNTEAFF
TRBV6-2/TRBV6-3	TRBJ1-2	medium-sized	14	CASSPGTANYGYTF
TRBV29-1	TRBJ2-2	medium-sized	14	CSVSTGANTGELFF
TRBV7-2	TRBJ2-7	.	16	CASSFHWAGGVGEQYF
TRBV20-1	TRBJ2-4	.	15	CSASGTSGRGNIQYF
TRBV6-1	TRBJ1-6	.	17	CASSEVGRLRDNSPLHF
TRBV27	TRBJ1-1	medium-sized	16	CASSLRVIGPNTEAFF
TRBV6-6	TRBJ2-3	.	15	CASSNSGARGDTQYF
TRBV15	TRBJ1-5	.	15	CATSRDSGSYQPQHF
TRBV6-2/TRBV6-3	TRBJ2-2	.	15	CASSFGTDLTGELFF
TRBV5-5	TRBJ2-7	medium-sized	14	CASSLSDRGHEQYF
TRBV7-6	TRBJ2-5	.	12	CASSLGRETQYF
TRBV5-4	TRBJ1-5	medium-sized	15	CASSLGGTPNQPQHF
TRBV7-2	TRBJ2-2	.	15	CASRRGTGRTGELFF
TRBV12-3/TRBV12-4	TRBJ2-1	medium-sized	14	CASSWGTGSLEQFF
TRBV18	TRBJ1-3	.	19	CASSPQSPAGSGSGNTIYF
TRBV19	TRBJ1-2	.	15	CASSIEDPGFYGYTF
TRBV7-9	TRBJ1-1	.	13	CASSLGRAGEAFF
TRBV24-1	TRBJ2-5	.	15	CATSDPGPRGETQYF
TRBV29-1	TRBJ1-2	medium-sized	13	CSVESPANYGYTF
TRBV19	TRBJ2-7	.	16	CASSREGGTEFYEQYF
TRBV7-9	TRBJ2-2	.	16	CASSLVTGSNTGELFF
TRBV6-5	TRBJ1-1	.	13	CASSRPMNTEAFF
TRBV21-1	TRBJ2-2	.	17	CASSKAKGRSNTGELFF
TRBV6-1	TRBJ1-6	.	14	CASSGRSYNSPLHF
TRBV7-2	TRBJ1-2	.	17	CASSDDRGLVTNYGYTF
TRBV20-1	TRBJ2-2	.	17	CSAPGASGPSNTGELFF
TRBV15	TRBJ2-7	medium-sized	14	CATSTRDSLYEQYF
TRBV11-1	TRBJ1-1	.	12	CASSDVNTEAFF
TRBV7-9	TRBJ1-2	.	13	CASSFQGSGGYTF
TRBV19	TRBJ2-5	medium-sized	12	CASSQDRETQYF
TRBV4-3	TRBJ2-5	.	16	CASSQDSSRGVETQYF